Shown below are 32 T cell receptor beta chains from a single sample sequenced in a study of response to subunit inactivated influenza vaccine. TCRdb redid the calling of the RT-PCR reads with MiXCR, one entry per CDR3 protein. This table holds about 500,000 distinct CDR3 sequences, roughly 13% found once. The input for sequencing was PBMCs from blood, taken more than 35 days after vaccination. Receptors originate from a man between 50 and 59 years old who received an inactivated influenza vaccine.

The rearrangement joins TRBV7-2 to TRBJ2-3; the D is unclear. CDR1 and CDR2 from the germline V gene are SGHTA and FQGNSA. Between the trimmed V and J ends, which lost 0 bases and 2 bases, there was a span of 12 bases. There are 16 residues in the CDR3. In DNA, the CDR3 is TGTGCCAGCAGCTTAGCGGCTAGGCGAACCACAGATACGCAGTATTTT. Protein: CASSLAARRTTDTQYF.

The table lists this clonotype with a few counts. This chain uses TRBV29-1 with TRBJ2-5, with 11 nucleotides matching TRBD1. The CDR3 has 14 residues. The V and J ends lost 4 bases and 4 bases, in that order; junction bases with no gene match: 5. In germline, CDR1 is SQVTM, CDR2 ANQGSEA. CDR3 sequence: CSVVRTGGRETQYF. The CDR3 DNA reads as TGCAGCGTTGTACGGACAGGGGGCCGAGAGACCCAGTACTTC.

The chain employs TRBV12-3 or TRBV12-4 and TRBJ2-2; D remains ambiguous. Trimming removed 3 bases from V and 7 bases from J, with 9 bases in between. CDR3 length: 13 residues. This chain's CDR3 is CASSFRIGGELFF. In nucleotides, the CDR3 is TGTGCCAGCAGTTTTCGAATTGGCGGGGAGCTGTTTTTT.

Only a few counts were recorded for this clonotype. The chain combines TRBV7-2 with TRBJ2-2; D gene unclear. Deletions cut 4 bases from V and 8 bases from J, with 14 bases between. The germline gives CDR1 SGHTA, CDR2 FQGNSA. The CDR3 extends over 14 amino acids. CDR3 sequence reads: CASSSTVGSGELFF. The CDR3, as DNA: TGTGCCAGCAGCTCAACGGTTGGATCGGGGGAGCTGTTTTTT.

This clonotype was picked up many times. This chain joins TRBV6-2 or TRBV6-3 and TRBJ2-7; 7 nucleotides agree with TRBD2. CDR3 length equals 17 residues. From germline, CDR1 is MNHEY and CDR2 SVGEGT. Unmatched junction bases numbered 14, after V lost 3 bases and J lost 3 bases. This CDR3 reads CASSYSGLVGVYYEQYF. In DNA form, the CDR3 reads TGTGCCAGCAGTTATTCCGGACTAGTGGGGGTATACTACGAGCAGTACTTC.

CDR3 sequence (DNA): TGCGCCAGCAGCTCCGTAGGGGGAGCCGAGCAGTACTTC. Amino acid sequence: CASSSVGGAEQYF. The chain recombines TRBV5-1 with TRBJ2-7, with D maybe TRBD1 (6 bases). The CDR3 consists of 13 residues. CDR1 is SGHRS, CDR2 YFSETQ, per germline. V lost 3 bases to trimming and J lost 6 bases, with 13 bases between them.

This clonotype was observed at least ten times. This chain connects TRBV27 to TRBJ2-1, with D perhaps matching TRBD1 (6 bases). The V gene's germline CDR1 is MNHEY and CDR2 SMNVEV (reference sequence). The germline V and J ends were trimmed by 6 bases and 15 bases, with 18 bases remaining between them. This CDR3 comprises 12 residues. CDR3 region: CASRHQQGSLFF. CDR3 sequence (DNA): TGTGCCAGCAGACATCAACAGGGTTCCTTGTTCTTC.

The chain is built from TRBV7-2 and TRBJ2-2; D is ambiguous. Deletions cut 3 bases from V and 4 bases from J, with 9 bases between. Germline CDR1 is SGHTA and CDR2 is FQGNSA. The CDR3 consists of 14 residues. In nucleotides, the CDR3 is TGTGCCAGCAGCTTCGTCTCGAGCACCGGGGAGCTGTTTTTT. This sequence encodes CASSFVSSTGELFF.

Only a few counts were recorded for this clonotype. The CDR3 DNA sequence: TGTGCCAGCAGCCAAGAGACTAGCGGGAGGGATAATGAGCAGTTCTTC. This sequence encodes CASSQETSGRDNEQFF. The V call is TRBV4-2, the J call TRBJ2-1, with 14 nucleotides matching TRBD2. Trimming removed 0 bases from V and 7 bases from J; junction bases left unmatched: 2. Looked up from germline, CDR1 is LGHNA and CDR2 is YNFKEQ. This CDR3 is 16 amino acids long.

The V call is TRBV29-1, the J call TRBJ2-3; 11 nucleotides agree with TRBD1. CDR1 and CDR2 from the germline V gene are SQVTM and ANQGSEA. The ends lost 5 bases at V and 3 bases at J; junction bases unmatched: 4. The CDR3 sequence is 14 residues long. The DNA for the CDR3 is TGCAGCGTTCTGGACAGGGGGCTAACAGATACGCAGTATTTT. Protein: CSVLDRGLTDTQYF.

There are a few counts of this clonotype. The chain employs TRBV5-1 and TRBJ2-1, with 10 bases lining up with TRBD2. The germline gives CDR1 SGHRS, CDR2 YFSETQ. This CDR3 region has 15 residues. With V trimmed by 4 bases and J by 5 bases, 6 bases remained unmatched. This CDR3 is CASSAAGTSDNEQFF. The CDR3 DNA sequence: TGCGCCAGCAGCGCGGCCGGGACTAGCGACAATGAGCAGTTCTTC.

The table lists this clonotype with many counts. V and J are TRBV25-1 and TRBJ1-1; no clear D. The CDR3 has 14 residues. Germline values: CDR1 MGHDK, CDR2 SYGVNS. V was trimmed by 4 bases and J by 3 bases, leaving 12 bases between them. CDR3 loop: CASSATDGHTEAFF. The CDR3 nucleotides read TGTGCCAGCAGTGCAACGGACGGACACACTGAAGCTTTCTTT.

This clonotype was counted ten times or more. The J gene is TRBJ2-1, the V gene TRBV18; 7 bases are shared with TRBD1. CDR1 is KGHSH, CDR2 LQKENI, per germline. This CDR3 has 14 residues. The trim removed 3 bases at V and 4 bases at J, leaving 3 bases unmatched. CDR3 DNA sequence: TGTGCCAGCTCACCGGCAGGGGGATACAATGAGCAGTTCTTC. Translation gives CASSPAGGYNEQFF.

This rearrangement joins TRBV7-9 to TRBJ2-3; a weak D match, TRBD1 (5 bases). The CDR3 contains 11 residues. Trimming removed 1 base from V and 12 bases from J, with 8 bases in between. Looked up from germline, CDR1 is SEHNR and CDR2 is FQNEAQ (reference sequence). The CDR3: CASSLEGLQYF. CDR3 nucleotide sequence: TGTGCCAGCAGCTTAGAGGGGCTTCAGTATTTT.

This sequence joins TRBV6-2 or TRBV6-3 and TRBJ2-7; D is tentatively TRBD1 or TRBD2 (6 bases each). Trimming stripped 8 bases from V and 2 bases from J, with 10 bases between. Germline CDR1 is MNHEY and CDR2 is SVGEGT. The CDR3 sequence is 12 residues long. As DNA, the CDR3 is TGTGCCAGCCAGGAGGGGGCCTACGAGCAGTACTTC. This encodes CASQEGAYEQYF.

This clonotype came up a few times. J is TRBJ2-1 and V is TRBV20-1, with D perhaps TRBD1 (6 bases). The CDR3 is made up of 15 amino acids. Trimming removed 7 bases at V and 9 bases at J, with 25 bases between. The germline gives CDR1 DFQATT, CDR2 SNEGSKA (reference sequence). As DNA, the CDR3 is TGCAGTGTTGCGGTTGGGGCTAGGGACAATCGTGAGCAGTTCTTC. It specifies CSVAVGARDNREQFF.

Many counts were recorded for this clonotype. J is TRBJ1-4 and V is TRBV6-1; a weak D match, TRBD1 (5 bases). Per the germline V gene, CDR1 is MNHNS and CDR2 is SASEGT. Trimming cost V 6 bases and J 4 bases, with 12 bases left between them. This CDR3 comprises 14 residues. The CDR3 sequence: CASRGLFLNEKLFF. In DNA form, the CDR3 reads TGTGCCAGCAGGGGACTTTTCCTTAATGAAAAACTGTTTTTT.

This clonotype was recorded a few times. V and J are TRBV29-1 and TRBJ1-1, with TRBD1 as a possible D gene (5 bases). CDR3 size: 14 residues. Deletions cut 5 bases from V and 5 bases from J, with 18 bases between. CDR1 and CDR2 (germline): SQVTM, ANQGSEA. Written as DNA, the CDR3 is TGCAGCGTTAGGACCGGGGGGGGAGGGACTGAAGCTTTCTTT. Protein: CSVRTGGGGTEAFF.

The chain joins TRBV29-1 to TRBJ1-1; D ambiguous. CDR1 and CDR2 from the germline V gene are SQVTM and ANQGSEA. This CDR3 spans 8 amino acids. The DNA of the CDR3 is TGCAGAGGCACTGAAGCTTTCTTT. The encoded protein is CRGTEAFF.

This clonotype was counted only a few times. The V gene is TRBV21-1, the J gene TRBJ2-1. TRBV21-1 is given as a pseudogene. CDR3 length equals 14 residues. CDR3 nucleotide sequence: TGTGCCAGCAGCACTGACCTGGTTGGGAATGAGCAGTTCTTC. Protein product: CASSTDLVGNEQFF.

V usage is TRBV20-1 and J usage is TRBJ2-1; no firm D call. V was cut by 0 bases and J by 9 bases, with 9 bases left in between. CDR1 is DFQATT and CDR2 is SNEGSKA in the germline V gene (reference sequence). The CDR3 has 12 amino acids. CDR3 in amino acids: CSARDPWAEQFF. In nucleotides, the CDR3 is TGCAGTGCTAGAGATCCGTGGGCTGAGCAGTTCTTC.

The V call is TRBV7-8, the J call TRBJ2-7, with no clear D. The germline V gene has CDR1 SGHVS and CDR2 FQNEAQ. V dropped 8 bases and J dropped 3 bases, with 8 bases sitting between them. There are 11 residues in the CDR3. The CDR3 coding sequence is TGTGCCAGCGTTATCGGCTACGAGCAGTACTTC. Translating it yields CASVIGYEQYF. The full variable domain, completed using reference TRBV7-8 and TRBJ2-7, is GAGVSQSPRYKVAKRGQDVALRCDPISGHVSLFWYQQALGQGPEFLTYFQNEAQLDKSGLPSDRFFAERPEGSVSTLKIQRTQQEDSAVYLCASVIGYEQYFGPGTRLTVT.

The chain employs TRBV7-9 and TRBJ2-4; 9 bases align to TRBD1. Germline CDR1 SEHNR, CDR2 FQNEAQ (reference sequence). V lost 5 bases to trimming and J lost 3 bases; unmatched junction nucleotides: 8. The CDR3 spans 16 residues. CDR3 loop: CASSLPGTGSKNIQYF. CDR3 DNA sequence: TGTGCCAGCAGCCTCCCCGGGACAGGGAGCAAAAACATTCAGTACTTC.

Ten or more counts support this clonotype. The chain carries TRBV12-3 or TRBV12-4 and TRBJ2-5; D is possibly TRBD1 (5 bases). Trimming cost V 2 bases and J 5 bases, with 15 bases left between them. CDR3 length equals 15 residues. CDR3: CASSLSARSGETQYF. CDR3 DNA sequence: TGTGCCAGCAGTTTATCGGCAAGATCAGGGGAGACCCAGTACTTC.

The chain recombines TRBV10-3 with TRBJ2-7; 9 nucleotides agree with TRBD1. Germline V gene data show CDR1 as ENHRY and CDR2 as SYGVKD. The trim removed 2 bases at V and 3 bases at J, leaving 20 bases unmatched. The CDR3 loop spans 20 amino acids. The CDR3 spells CAISERGQGSQISINYEQYF. The CDR3 DNA reads as TGTGCCATCAGTGAGAGAGGACAGGGGAGTCAAATCTCGATCAACTACGAGCAGTACTTC.

This chain uses TRBV20-1 with TRBJ2-7; D gene unclear. Trimming removed 6 bases at V and 0 bases at J, with 15 bases between. Germline CDR1 DFQATT, CDR2 SNEGSKA (reference sequence). This CDR3 is built from 14 residues. CDR3 protein: CSADPKFTSYEQYF. Here the CDR3 DNA reads TGCAGTGCCGACCCTAAATTCACCTCCTACGAGCAGTACTTC.

The chain employs TRBV14 and TRBJ1-4; the D is unclear. The CDR3 covers 13 residues. Germline CDR1 is SGHDN and CDR2 is FVKESK. Trimming took 4 bases from V and 6 from J, leaving 9 bases between them. Written as DNA, the CDR3 is TGTGCCAGCAGCCCTGCTGGTGATGAAAAACTGTTTTTT. Translated, it gives CASSPAGDEKLFF.

This chain links TRBV7-9 with TRBJ1-2; D may be TRBD1 (6 bases). V was trimmed by 5 bases and J by 7 bases, leaving 17 bases between them. CDR3 length: 14 residues. CDR1 and CDR2 (germline): SEHNR, FQNEAQ (reference sequence). CDR3 loop: CASSLTGITRGYTF. The DNA for the CDR3 is TGTGCCAGCAGCCTCACAGGGATTACCCGTGGCTACACCTTC.

V usage is TRBV20-1 and J usage is TRBJ1-4, with D possibly TRBD1 on 6 matching bases. The CDR3 sequence is 14 residues long. V lost 6 bases to trimming and J lost 0 bases, with 11 bases between them. The V gene's germline CDR1 is DFQATT and CDR2 SNEGSKA (reference sequence). CDR3 amino acids: CSAKTGSTNEKLFF. CDR3 DNA: TGCAGTGCGAAAACAGGGTCAACTAATGAAAAACTGTTTTTT.

V and J are TRBV9 and TRBJ2-7, with D tentatively TRBD1 (6 bases). Germline values: CDR1 SGDLS, CDR2 YYNGEE. The ends were cut back, 4 bases at V and 1 base at J, with 9 bases in the middle. This CDR3 has 13 residues. In DNA form, the CDR3 reads TGTGCCAGCAGCAAGGACAGTTCCTACGAGCAGTACTTC. Amino acid sequence: CASSKDSSYEQYF.

In its sample, this clonotype was seen once. This sequence joins TRBV6-2 or TRBV6-3 and TRBJ2-1; TRBD2 might be the D (6 bases). From germline, CDR1 is MNHEY and CDR2 SVGEGT. The CDR3 loop spans 14 amino acids. The germline V and J ends were trimmed by 6 bases and 7 bases, with 16 bases remaining between them. CDR3 coding DNA: TGTGCCAGCAGGTCTAATGACGGGGGAAATGAGCAGTTCTTC. It is translated as CASRSNDGGNEQFF.

J is TRBJ1-6 and V is TRBV12-3 or TRBV12-4; the match to TRBD1 covers 8 bases. J gave up 4 bases and V 7 bases, and 6 bases lay outside the gene matches. The CDR3 is 15 residues long. The CDR3: CASNTGGLYNSPLHF. CDR3 coding DNA: TGTGCCAGCAATACAGGGGGTTTATATAATTCACCCCTCCACTTT.